The next 8 T cell receptor beta chains were all read from a single sample in a study of graft-versus-host responses after intestinal transplantation. The table came from immunoSEQ multiplex PCR; TCRdb's copy has only in-frame clones and leaves some out. This table holds 17,000 or so clones, less than 50% found once. Irradiated, violet-dye-labeled stimulators (around 200,000) were plated alongside around 200,000 CFSE-labeled responders. Sequencing used alloreactive CD8+ T cells from a mixed lymphocyte reaction culture, obtained before intestinal transplant. The subset here: CFSE-low proliferating T cells sorted from approximately 6-day pre-transplant mixed lymphocyte reaction (GvH or HvG direction). All receptors derive from a human patient who received an intestinal transplant.

This clone was seen a handful of times. The chain uses TRBV5-1 and TRBJ2-7; D is possibly TRBD1 or TRBD2 (5 bases each). Germline CDR1 reads SGHRS; CDR2 reads YFSETQ. Trimming removed 5 bases at V and 0 bases at J, with 18 bases between. The CDR3 runs 16 residues. DNA of the CDR3: TGCGCCAGCAGTGGGCCCCACGGGACGGACTCCTACGAGCAGTACTTC. Translating gives CASSGPHGTDSYEQYF.

This chain links TRBV7-7 with TRBJ2-1; TRBD2 matches 10 bases. The CDR3 has 17 amino acids. CDR1 is SSHAT, CDR2 FNYEAQ, per germline (reference sequence). The trim removed 5 bases at V and 3 bases at J, leaving 10 bases unmatched. CDR3 sequence reads: CASSPGFLAGDYNEQFF. The CDR3 DNA is TGTGCCAGCAGCCCGGGTTTTCTAGCGGGAGACTACAATGAGCAGTTCTTC.

This clone has only one observation. V usage is TRBV19 and J usage is TRBJ1-1; 8 nucleotides agree with TRBD1. CDR1 LNHDA and CDR2 SQIVND come from the germline V gene (reference sequence). The CDR3 is made up of 14 amino acids. With V trimmed by 10 bases and J by 5 bases, 12 bases remained unmatched. CDR3 in amino acids: CATLGETGATEAFF. The CDR3 DNA sequence: TGTGCCACCCTGGGAGAGACAGGGGCAACTGAAGCTTTCTTT.

V is TRBV28 and J is TRBJ2-1; D is perhaps TRBD1 (5 bases). Trimming left V 5 bases short and J 6 bases short, with 23 bases between. CDR1 and CDR2 (germline): MDHEN, SYDVKM. The CDR3 spans 17 residues. The CDR3 spells CASSRASGWTYRNEQFF. CDR3 nucleotide sequence: TGTGCCAGCAGTCGGGCAAGTGGGTGGACATACCGCAATGAGCAGTTCTTC.

The chain is built from TRBV7-9 and TRBJ1-1; no clear D. There are 13 residues in the CDR3. Trimming stripped 5 bases from V and 4 bases from J, with 11 bases between. The germline V gene encodes CDR1 SEHNR and CDR2 FQNEAQ (reference sequence). The CDR3 DNA reads as TGTGCCAGCAGCCTACTGGTGGGCACTGAAGCTTTCTTT. Residues: CASSLLVGTEAFF.

This rearrangement joins TRBV27 to TRBJ2-2; TRBD2 is a possible D gene (5 bases). Germline-derived CDR1 and CDR2 are MNHEY and SMNVEV (reference sequence). This CDR3 is 13 amino acids long. The germline V and J ends were trimmed by 2 bases and 4 bases, with 5 bases remaining between them. This CDR3 is CASSLAGTGELFF. The CDR3 nucleotides are TGTGCCAGCAGTTTAGCGGGCACCGGGGAGCTGTTTTTT.

This clone was seen a few times. The rearrangement links TRBV19 to TRBJ2-1; D may be TRBD1 (5 bases). Germline V CDR1 and CDR2: LNHDA, SQIVND (reference sequence). This CDR3 region has 17 residues. Trimming cost V 1 base and J 2 bases, with 15 bases left between them. The CDR3 sequence: CASSIGLYRRTYNEQFF. For the CDR3, the DNA is TGTGCCAGTAGTATAGGTTTGTACAGGAGAACCTACAATGAGCAGTTCTTC.

The CDR3 loop reads CAWTEQGYEQYF. CDR3 sequence (DNA): TGTGCCTGGACCGAGCAGGGTTACGAGCAGTACTTC. The chain carries TRBV30 and TRBJ2-7; maybe TRBD1 (5 bases). Germline V CDR1 and CDR2: GTSNPN, SVGIG (reference sequence). The V gene lost 4 bases and the J gene lost 4 bases, with 11 bases spanning the gap. The CDR3 length is 12 residues.